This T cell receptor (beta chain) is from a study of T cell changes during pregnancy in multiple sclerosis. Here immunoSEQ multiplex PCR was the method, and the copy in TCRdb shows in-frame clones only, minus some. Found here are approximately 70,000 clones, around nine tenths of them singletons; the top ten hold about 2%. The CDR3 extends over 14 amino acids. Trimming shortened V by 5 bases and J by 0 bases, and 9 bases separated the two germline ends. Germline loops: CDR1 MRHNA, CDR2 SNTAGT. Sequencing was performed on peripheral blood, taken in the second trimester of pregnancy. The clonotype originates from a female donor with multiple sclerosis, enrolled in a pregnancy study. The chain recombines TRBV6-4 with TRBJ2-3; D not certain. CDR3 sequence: CASSKSASTDTQYF. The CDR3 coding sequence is TGTGCCAGCAGTAAAAGCGCTAGCACAGATACGCAGTATTTT.